The clone carrying this T cell receptor (beta chain) was picked up one time. These data come from a study of shared T cell receptors in the human thymus. The CDR3 is 14 amino acids. Trimming took 5 bases from V and 4 from J; bases not matched to a gene: 9. Germline CDR1 reads SGDLS; CDR2 reads YYNGEE. The protocol was immunoSEQ multiplex PCR, while the TCRdb copy is restricted to in-frame clones and leaves out a portion. The sample shows some 720,000 clones, 70% to 90% of them seen only once. This sample also belongs to another study, concerning human thymus T cells. From that second work: Resections from corrective heart surgery provided thymus tissue. An apparent bias in V and J gene usage was seen in thymic and blood repertoires. Related work found strong thymic repertoire overlap between unrelated individuals.

The gene calls are TRBV9 and TRBJ2-7; 7 bases match TRBD1. This clonotype was sampled from a boy younger than two with a congenital heart defect. Material for sequencing was thymocytes. The CDR3 DNA reads TGTGCCAGCAGTCTGACAGGGCAGTCGTACGAGCAGTACTTC. It specifies CASSLTGQSYEQYF.